The clone carrying this T cell receptor (beta chain) was counted ten times or more. Antigen: not known. The data were taken from a study of T cells in Graves' hyperthyroidism and ophthalmopathy. Findings of the study overall: In blood, most of the thyroid clonotypes expanded above 0.001 were also present. Ophthalmopathy cases were set apart from stable hyperthyroidism by a 13 V-J model.

V was trimmed by 4 bases and J by 7 bases, leaving 17 bases between them. CDR3 length: 14 amino acids. The germline V gene has CDR1 SEHNR and CDR2 FQNEAQ (reference sequence). TCR beta CDR3 regions were amplified from RNA. Initially, a first-round RT-PCR of the TCR CDR3 employed the HTBI primer set. One entry per CDR3 protein results from TCRdb running MiXCR on the multiplex PCR reads. The repertoire holds some 500,000 distinct CDR3 sequences, with roughly 25% as singletons. This sequence was found in a woman aged 25-40 years with Graves' ophthalmopathy. The chain uses TRBV7-9 and TRBJ2-7, with D perhaps TRBD1 or TRBD2 (6 bases each). The sequencing input was blood. The CDR3 here is CASSSMGHGGEQYF. The CDR3 DNA follows: TGTGCCAGCAGCTCAATGGGACATGGAGGGGAGCAGTACTTC.